This TCR beta chain was sequenced during a study of shared clonotypes between healthy human individuals. Germline lookup yields CDR1 MDHEN and CDR2 SYDVKM. The V segment lost 5 bases and the J segment 0 bases; nucleotides outside the gene matches: 15. This CDR3 is built from 18 residues. Here immunoSEQ multiplex PCR was the method, and the copy in TCRdb shows in-frame clones only, minus some. The table has under 1,900,000 clones, about 98.5% seen once. Sequenced material: naive CD4+ T cells sorted from blood. The subset here: CD45RA+ positively selected. The rearrangement links TRBV28 to TRBJ2-7; 8 bases are shared with TRBD1. The receptor's source is a man under 40 in good health. CDR3 in amino acids: CASSHNPRTGSNSYEQYF. The CDR3 nucleotides read TGTGCCAGCAGTCACAACCCGCGGACAGGGTCAAACTCCTACGAGCAGTACTTC. The whole variable domain, remainder taken from reference TRBV28 and TRBJ2-7, is DVKVTQSSRYLVKRTGEKVFLECVQDMDHENMFWYRQDPGLGLRLIYFSYDVKMKEKGDIPEGYSVSREKKERFSLILESASTNQTSMYLCASSHNPRTGSNSYEQYFGPGTRLTVT.